This T cell receptor (beta chain) came from a study of tissue T cells after allogeneic stem cell transplantation. General study results and limits: Across patients, clones rarely overlapped, yet motif clusters were shared tissue-specifically.

Time point defined: mouse harvest day 14 after allogeneic transplant. Each mouse received 10^7 T-cell-depleted marrow cells plus 10^6 splenic CD5+ T cells by tail vein. Tissues came from B6→BALB/c major-mismatch GVHD mice at day 7 or 14. CDR3 sequences, V/J genes, frequencies and template counts came from survey-depth TCRbeta sequencing. The method was immunoSEQ multiplex PCR; TCRdb's version includes in-frame clones alone and lacks a portion of them. The top ten hold over 12% of the sample, which has 400 to 500 clones, around 48% seen once. This clone was seen a few times. Its specificity is not known. Mouse germline and gene names are used. With the read ending 1 residue before the CDR3 end, the germline J gene is used to fill in that end. CDR1 LGHNA and CDR2 YSYQKL come from the germline V gene. The CDR3 consists of 15 residues. V was cut by 0 bases and J by 0 bases, with 7 bases left in between.

The source of this sequence is a female BALB/c mouse given C57BL/6 T cells with graft-versus-host disease after an allogeneic hematopoietic cell transplant. The V and J genes are TRBV2 and TRBJ2-4; no reliable D call. The sequenced material came from blood. CDR3 DNA, as far as it was read: TGTGCCAGCAGCCAAGACGGCCTTAGTCAAAACACCTTGTAC. Protein sequence: CASSQDGLSQNTLY. The entire CDR3 is CASSQDGLSQNTLYF.